Listed below are T cell receptor beta chains from one sample, sequenced in a study of T-cell memory formation after mild COVID-19. TCRdb itself ran the 5' RACE reads through MiXCR, one entry per CDR3 protein. The sample lists under 300,000 distinct CDR3 sequences, around 8% occurring once. The sample was PBMCs or a T cell subset sorted from them (not recorded which). All receptors derive from a man aged 18-30 years who had mild COVID-19 (a few samples of this study predate the infection). Cell type and time point are not known. The CDR3 runs from the conserved cysteine through the conserved F or W. The D gene is left open where the match is weak. For some rows the clone size is stated as once, few or many, or as a class when expanded; others skip it.

clone size: many; J gene: TRBJ2-1; V gene: TRBV20-1; D gene: -; CDR3 protein: CSARGGLSYNEQFF; CDR3 DNA: TGCAGTGCTAGGGGGGGACTCTCCTACAATGAGCAGTTCTTC
clone size: few; J gene: TRBJ1-2; V gene: TRBV7-2; D gene: -; CDR3 protein: CASSRGTPGLDYGYTF; CDR3 DNA: TGTGCCAGCAGCCGAGGGACACCGGGGCTAGACTATGGCTACACCTTC
clone size: few; J gene: TRBJ2-3; V gene: TRBV7-9; D gene: -; CDR3 protein: CATQGGGTDTQYF; CDR3 DNA: TGTGCCACTCAGGGGGGAGGAACAGATACGCAGTATTTT
clone size: -; J gene: TRBJ2-7; V gene: TRBV20-1; D gene: TRBD1; CDR3 protein: CSAKDRGGAYEQYF; CDR3 DNA: TGCAGTGCAAAGGACAGGGGAGGGGCCTACGAGCAGTACTTC
clone size: many; J gene: TRBJ2-2; V gene: TRBV11-2; D gene: -; CDR3 protein: CASSSRLDTGELFF; CDR3 DNA: TGTGCCAGCAGCTCAAGGCTAGACACCGGGGAGCTGTTTTTT
clone size: many; J gene: TRBJ2-3; V gene: TRBV9; D gene: -; CDR3 protein: CASSGLGEDTQYF; CDR3 DNA: TGTGCCAGCAGCGGACTAGGGGAGGATACGCAGTATTTT
clone size: many; J gene: TRBJ2-3; V gene: TRBV7-9; D gene: -; CDR3 protein: CASSQESPTQYF; CDR3 DNA: TGTGCCAGCAGTCAGGAGTCGCCGACGCAGTATTTT
clone size: -; J gene: TRBJ2-3; V gene: TRBV7-2; D gene: -; CDR3 protein: CASSLAIKDTQYF; CDR3 DNA: TGTGCCAGCAGCTTAGCCATCAAAGATACGCAGTATTTT
clone size: many; J gene: TRBJ2-3; V gene: TRBV7-2; D gene: -; CDR3 protein: CASSDVRSTQYF; CDR3 DNA: TGTGCCAGCAGCGATGTACGAAGTACGCAGTATTTT
clone size: many; J gene: TRBJ1-1; V gene: TRBV12-3/TRBV12-4; D gene: TRBD1; CDR3 protein: CASSFRDRGPLGAFF; CDR3 DNA: TGTGCCAGCAGTTTCAGGGACAGGGGGCCCCTCGGAGCTTTCTTT
clone size: few; J gene: TRBJ2-5; V gene: TRBV9; D gene: -; CDR3 protein: CASSEGGRETQYF; CDR3 DNA: TGTGCCAGCAGCGAGGGGGGGAGAGAGACCCAGTACTTC
clone size: few; J gene: TRBJ2-5; V gene: TRBV5-4; D gene: -; CDR3 protein: CASSSVAGETQYF; CDR3 DNA: TGTGCCAGCAGCTCCGTCGCGGGAGAGACCCAGTACTTC
clone size: many; J gene: TRBJ2-1; V gene: TRBV7-2; D gene: -; CDR3 protein: CASSLGVTAEQFF; CDR3 DNA: TGTGCCAGCAGCTTAGGGGTTACGGCGGAGCAGTTCTTC
clone size: few; J gene: TRBJ1-6; V gene: TRBV4-1; D gene: -; CDR3 protein: CASSPNSRGMANSPLHF; CDR3 DNA: TGCGCCAGCAGCCCAAATTCCAGGGGCATGGCTAATTCACCCCTCCACTTT
clone size: -; J gene: TRBJ2-2; V gene: TRBV11-2; D gene: -; CDR3 protein: CASHFLGGLTGELFF; CDR3 DNA: TGTGCCAGCCACTTCCTCGGGGGGCTCACCGGGGAGCTGTTTTTT
clone size: few; J gene: TRBJ2-5; V gene: TRBV2; D gene: -; CDR3 protein: CASSAGGRETQYF; CDR3 DNA: TGTGCCAGCAGTGCGGGCGGTAGGGAGACCCAGTACTTC
clone size: few; J gene: TRBJ1-5; V gene: TRBV19; D gene: TRBD1; CDR3 protein: CASSMGQGSQPQHF; CDR3 DNA: TGTGCCAGTAGTATGGGACAGGGAAGTCAGCCCCAGCATTTT
clone size: -; J gene: TRBJ2-2; V gene: TRBV10-2; D gene: -; CDR3 protein: CASSESLGGGELFF; CDR3 DNA: TGCGCCAGCAGTGAGTCTCTGGGAGGCGGGGAGCTGTTTTTT
clone size: few; J gene: TRBJ1-3; V gene: TRBV5-1; D gene: -; CDR3 protein: CASRTAYSGNTIYF; CDR3 DNA: TGCGCCAGCAGGACGGCTTACTCTGGAAACACCATATATTTT
clone size: many; J gene: TRBJ2-3; V gene: TRBV4-2; D gene: TRBD1; CDR3 protein: CASSQERGQEDTQYF; CDR3 DNA: TGTGCCAGCAGCCAAGAGAGGGGGCAGGAGGATACGCAGTATTTT
clone size: -; J gene: TRBJ1-1; V gene: TRBV6-2/TRBV6-3; D gene: -; CDR3 protein: CASARGGHRNTEAFF; CDR3 DNA: TGTGCCAGCGCCAGGGGCGGCCATCGGAACACTGAAGCTTTCTTT
clone size: -; J gene: TRBJ2-5; V gene: TRBV4-1; D gene: -; CDR3 protein: CASSFLFGETQYF; CDR3 DNA: TGCGCCAGCAGCTTCCTATTTGGAGAGACCCAGTACTTC
clone size: few; J gene: TRBJ2-1; V gene: TRBV5-5; D gene: -; CDR3 protein: CASSFPSDEQFF; CDR3 DNA: TGTGCCAGCAGCTTTCCTAGCGATGAGCAGTTCTTC
clone size: many; J gene: TRBJ2-7; V gene: TRBV20-1; D gene: -; CDR3 protein: CSARVQASSYEQYF; CDR3 DNA: TGCAGTGCTAGAGTCCAGGCGAGCTCCTACGAGCAGTACTTC
clone size: many; J gene: TRBJ1-1; V gene: TRBV6-5; D gene: -; CDR3 protein: CASSSHNTEAFF; CDR3 DNA: TGTGCCAGCAGTTCCCATAACACTGAAGCTTTCTTT
clone size: few; J gene: TRBJ2-3; V gene: TRBV7-2; D gene: TRBD2; CDR3 protein: CASSAPSGGATDTQYF; CDR3 DNA: TGTGCCAGCAGCGCCCCTAGCGGGGGGGCCACAGATACGCAGTATTTT
clone size: many; J gene: TRBJ1-6; V gene: TRBV7-2; D gene: -; CDR3 protein: CASSPTNSPLHF; CDR3 DNA: TGTGCCAGCAGCCCAACTAATTCACCCCTCCACTTT
clone size: many; J gene: TRBJ1-1; V gene: TRBV28; D gene: TRBD1; CDR3 protein: CASSWTGQITEAFF; CDR3 DNA: TGTGCCAGCAGTTGGACAGGGCAGATCACTGAAGCTTTCTTT
clone size: many; J gene: TRBJ2-5; V gene: TRBV7-7; D gene: -; CDR3 protein: CASSFGTVHQETQYF; CDR3 DNA: TGTGCCAGCAGCTTTGGGACGGTCCACCAAGAGACCCAGTACTTC
clone size: many; J gene: TRBJ2-5; V gene: TRBV3-1; D gene: -; CDR3 protein: CASSQDMGKETQYF; CDR3 DNA: TGTGCCAGCAGCCAAGATATGGGGAAAGAGACCCAGTACTTC
clone size: many; J gene: TRBJ1-1; V gene: TRBV29-1; D gene: -; CDR3 protein: CSATENWGKLNTEAFF; CDR3 DNA: TGCAGCGCGACTGAGAATTGGGGGAAACTGAACACTGAAGCTTTCTTT
clone size: -; J gene: TRBJ2-1; V gene: TRBV29-1; D gene: TRBD1; CDR3 protein: CSVAPGGPYNEQFF; CDR3 DNA: TGCAGCGTTGCCCCAGGGGGCCCCTACAATGAGCAGTTCTTC
clone size: few; J gene: TRBJ1-1; V gene: TRBV5-4; D gene: -; CDR3 protein: CASSLSKRYTEAFF; CDR3 DNA: TGTGCCAGCAGCTTAAGCAAACGGTACACTGAAGCTTTCTTT
clone size: few; J gene: TRBJ2-3; V gene: TRBV9; D gene: TRBD2; CDR3 protein: CASSPRPSGGYTDTQYF; CDR3 DNA: TGTGCCAGCAGCCCACGTCCTAGCGGGGGGTACACAGATACGCAGTATTTT
clone size: -; J gene: TRBJ2-2; V gene: TRBV7-2; D gene: -; CDR3 protein: CASSLALSGTGELFF; CDR3 DNA: TGTGCCAGCAGCTTAGCCCTTAGCGGCACCGGGGAGCTGTTTTTT
clone size: -; J gene: TRBJ2-7; V gene: TRBV4-1; D gene: -; CDR3 protein: CASSPPDRSYEQYF; CDR3 DNA: TGCGCCAGCAGCCCACCGGACCGCTCCTACGAGCAGTACTTC
clone size: few; J gene: TRBJ2-2; V gene: TRBV4-3; D gene: -; CDR3 protein: CASSQESATVMNTGELFF; CDR3 DNA: TGCGCCAGCAGCCAAGAATCGGCGACAGTGATGAACACCGGGGAGCTGTTTTTT
clone size: few; J gene: TRBJ1-1; V gene: TRBV20-1; D gene: TRBD1; CDR3 protein: CSARRQGTNTEAFF; CDR3 DNA: TGCAGTGCTAGACGACAGGGGACGAACACTGAAGCTTTCTTT
clone size: few; J gene: TRBJ2-5; V gene: TRBV7-9; D gene: -; CDR3 protein: CASSRTAETQYF; CDR3 DNA: TGTGCCAGCAGTCGGACGGCGGAGACCCAGTACTTC
clone size: -; J gene: TRBJ1-1; V gene: TRBV20-1; D gene: -; CDR3 protein: CSALDRSRGGTEAFF; CDR3 DNA: TGCAGTGCTTTAGACAGGTCTCGGGGTGGAACTGAAGCTTTCTTT
clone size: -; J gene: TRBJ1-1; V gene: TRBV5-1; D gene: -; CDR3 protein: CASSGVGTAWDTEAFF; CDR3 DNA: TGCGCCAGCAGCGGGGTCGGAACAGCTTGGGACACTGAAGCTTTCTTT
clone size: -; J gene: TRBJ2-1; V gene: TRBV5-1; D gene: -; CDR3 protein: CASNSGNEQFF; CDR3 DNA: TGCGCCAGCAACTCCGGCAATGAGCAGTTCTTC
clone size: -; J gene: TRBJ2-3; V gene: TRBV10-3; D gene: TRBD2; CDR3 protein: CAIRVRGGEDTQYF; CDR3 DNA: TGTGCCATCAGGGTTCGGGGGGGCGAAGATACGCAGTATTTT
clone size: few; J gene: TRBJ1-6; V gene: TRBV18; D gene: -; CDR3 protein: CASSPPWGANSPLHF; CDR3 DNA: TGTGCCAGCTCACCCCCGTGGGGGGCCAATTCACCCCTCCACTTT
clone size: few; J gene: TRBJ2-2; V gene: TRBV11-2; D gene: -; CDR3 protein: CASSYLRGKRTGELFF; CDR3 DNA: TGTGCCAGCAGCTACCTAAGGGGAAAGCGCACCGGGGAGCTGTTTTTT
clone size: many; J gene: TRBJ2-1; V gene: TRBV5-1; D gene: -; CDR3 protein: CASSRPGYNEQFF; CDR3 DNA: TGCGCCAGCAGCCGTCCGGGCTACAATGAGCAGTTCTTC
clone size: many; J gene: TRBJ2-1; V gene: TRBV29-1; D gene: -; CDR3 protein: CSAVENEQFF; CDR3 DNA: TGCAGCGCCGTCGAAAATGAGCAGTTCTTC
clone size: many; J gene: TRBJ2-5; V gene: TRBV20-1; D gene: TRBD2; CDR3 protein: CSASQEGGREYQETQYF; CDR3 DNA: TGCAGTGCTAGCCAGGAGGGAGGGAGGGAGTACCAAGAGACCCAGTACTTC
clone size: -; J gene: TRBJ1-5; V gene: TRBV6-5; D gene: -; CDR3 protein: CASIRQINQPQHF; CDR3 DNA: TGTGCCAGCATTAGACAGATCAATCAGCCCCAGCATTTT
clone size: few; J gene: TRBJ2-3; V gene: TRBV24-1; D gene: TRBD1; CDR3 protein: CATGDSFTDTQYF; CDR3 DNA: TGTGCCACCGGGGACAGCTTCACAGATACGCAGTATTTT
clone size: -; J gene: TRBJ1-1; V gene: TRBV6-1; D gene: TRBD1; CDR3 protein: CASSEGPGQGGTEAFF; CDR3 DNA: TGTGCCAGCAGTGAAGGACCGGGACAGGGGGGTACTGAAGCTTTCTTT
clone size: few; J gene: TRBJ2-3; V gene: TRBV15; D gene: TRBD2; CDR3 protein: CATSRARGTTDTQYF; CDR3 DNA: TGTGCCACCAGCAGAGCGCGGGGGACTACAGATACGCAGTATTTT
clone size: -; J gene: TRBJ1-1; V gene: TRBV7-9; D gene: TRBD1; CDR3 protein: CASSERDRGTFTEAFF; CDR3 DNA: TGTGCCAGCAGCGAACGAGACAGGGGAACTTTCACTGAAGCTTTCTTT
clone size: few; J gene: TRBJ1-6; V gene: TRBV7-9; D gene: -; CDR3 protein: CASSPDRGSPLHF; CDR3 DNA: TGTGCCAGCAGCCCCGACAGAGGATCACCCCTCCACTTT
clone size: many; J gene: TRBJ2-2; V gene: TRBV5-1; D gene: -; CDR3 protein: CASSWTIAGELFF; CDR3 DNA: TGCGCCAGCAGCTGGACTATCGCCGGGGAGCTGTTTTTT
clone size: few; J gene: TRBJ2-1; V gene: TRBV29-1; D gene: -; CDR3 protein: CSSGGGGRGGNEQFF; CDR3 DNA: TGCAGCTCTGGAGGAGGGGGCAGGGGAGGCAATGAGCAGTTCTTC
clone size: -; J gene: TRBJ2-4; V gene: TRBV18; D gene: TRBD1; CDR3 protein: CARSADVDRLAKNIQYF; CDR3 DNA: TGTGCCAGATCAGCCGATGTGGACAGGCTAGCCAAAAACATTCAGTACTTC
clone size: many; J gene: TRBJ2-7; V gene: TRBV5-1; D gene: -; CDR3 protein: CASSPYDVSSYEQYF; CDR3 DNA: TGCGCCAGCAGCCCCTATGACGTTTCTTCCTACGAGCAGTACTTC
clone size: many; J gene: TRBJ2-2; V gene: TRBV5-1; D gene: -; CDR3 protein: CASSPPGTLNTGELFF; CDR3 DNA: TGCGCCAGCAGCCCACCCGGGACACTGAACACCGGGGAGCTGTTTTTT
clone size: many; J gene: TRBJ1-2; V gene: TRBV7-2; D gene: -; CDR3 protein: CASALGGYGYTF; CDR3 DNA: TGTGCCAGCGCCTTGGGTGGCTATGGCTACACCTTC